The clone carrying this TCR beta chain showed up just a few times. Its antigen remains unknown. Repeated repertoire sampling spanned the course of chemoradiotherapy. The sample belongs to a study of chemoradiotherapy in HPV16-positive cancers. Whole-study findings and limits: Functional assays defining HPV-specific T cells used only a couple of HPV16-positive patients. For HPV16-positive patients, expanding HPV-responsive T cells associated with longer recurrence-free survival. Candidate HPV-specific clones and E7-related TCR motifs grew in tumor during treatment.

Trimming cost V 6 bases and J 3 bases; bases outside gene matches: 4. CDR1 and CDR2 from the germline V gene are SGHRS and YFSETQ. This CDR3 spans 13 amino acids. Clones were read by immunoSEQ multiplex PCR, and TCRdb kept only the in-frame ones, dropping some. The sample includes thousands of clones, less than 80% of them seen just once. The V and J genes are TRBV5-1 and TRBJ2-3; 7 positions match TRBD1. The specimen was obtained from a patient who underwent chemoradiotherapy. The source is a human donor with HPV-associated anogenital cancer. The CDR3 protein is CASTSGGTDTQYF. The CDR3 region has the DNA TGCGCCAGCACCTCAGGGGGAACAGATACGCAGTATTTT.